This T cell receptor (beta chain) was observed in a study of shared clonotypes between healthy human individuals. Points on this clone: Antigen: not known.

Healthy and HIV-negative, the adult donors had no recent acute infections or vaccinations. Caucasian adults residing in Nashville, Tennessee made up all the donors. V dropped 2 bases and J dropped 3 bases, with 14 bases sitting between them. CDR1 and CDR2 from the germline V gene are MNHEY and SVGAGI. The length of the CDR3 is 15 residues. Genomic DNA (from each subset) was split evenly across several immunoSEQ plates. The protocol was immunoSEQ multiplex PCR, while the TCRdb copy is restricted to in-frame clones and leaves out a portion. The table lists fewer than 600,000 clones, about four fifths of them singletons. General study points: It was anticipated that sequencing depth would influence how many clonotypes donors shared.

The genes are TRBV6-5 and TRBJ2-7; a weak D match, TRBD1 (5 bases). Source material: PBMCs. The sequence was collected from a woman aged 40 to 49 in good health. Some clones in this sample may be carry-over from other donors' samples. CDR3 loop: CASSYGKGPYYEQYF. The DNA for the CDR3 is TGTGCCAGCAGTTACGGCAAGGGGCCCTACTACGAGCAGTACTTC.